At least ten counts were recorded for the clone carrying this T cell receptor (beta chain). The target antigen is unknown. The source of the sample is a study of identical twins. Broader study findings: Abundant beta clonotypes from cord blood had fewer insertions, unlike memory repertoires, which showed none.

TCRdb redid the calling of the 5' RACE reads with MiXCR, one entry per CDR3 protein. The table lists around 1.7 million distinct CDR3 sequences, less than 40% of them singletons. This CDR3 region has 14 residues. CDR1 and CDR2 from the germline V gene are SGHRS and YFSETQ. The ends were cut back, 1 base at V and 0 bases at J, with 7 bases in the middle. This sequence originates from a newborn girl in good health. The sequenced sample was cord blood. V is TRBV5-1 and J is TRBJ1-2; D is unresolved. The CDR3 nucleotides read TGCGCCAGCAGCTTGCTAGGGACTAACTATGGCTACACCTTC. It encodes CASSLLGTNYGYTF.